This T cell receptor (beta chain) was identified during a study of cytomegalovirus exposure and HLA in healthy donors. Whole-study findings and limits: Presence/absence comparisons presumed near-even sequencing depth among donors.

Germline CDR1 KGHSH, CDR2 LQKENI. The CDR3 spans 15 residues. V lost 3 bases and J lost 0, with 9 bases in between. The PCR was carried out with 60 Vbeta primers and 13 Jbeta primers. Assay used: immunoSEQ multiplex PCR; TCRdb lists only in-frame clones, some missing. The repertoire shows 150,000 to 200,000 clones; the top ten hold about 6%. Likely unrecorded immune exposures existed in these nominally healthy donors. As regards this clone: Its antigen remains unidentified.

The chain couples TRBV18 to TRBJ1-3; D possibly corresponds to TRBD1 (5 bases). The sequenced sample consisted of PBMCs. This clonotype originated in a man younger than 40 in good health and CMV-seronegative. The CDR3 protein is CASSPRVSSGNTIYF. The CDR3 nucleotides are TGTGCCAGCTCACCCAGGGTATCCTCTGGAAACACCATATATTTT.